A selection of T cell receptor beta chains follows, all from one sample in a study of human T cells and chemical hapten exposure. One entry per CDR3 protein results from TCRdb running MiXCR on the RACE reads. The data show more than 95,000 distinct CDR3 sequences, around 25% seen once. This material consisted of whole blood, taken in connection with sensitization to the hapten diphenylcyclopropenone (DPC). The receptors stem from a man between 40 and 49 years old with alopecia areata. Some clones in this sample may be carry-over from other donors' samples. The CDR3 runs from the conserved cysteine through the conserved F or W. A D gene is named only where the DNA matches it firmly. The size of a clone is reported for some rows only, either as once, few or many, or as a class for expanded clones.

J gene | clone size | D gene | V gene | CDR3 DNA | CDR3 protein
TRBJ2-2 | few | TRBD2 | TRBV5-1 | TGCGCCAGCAGCTTGGCATCTAGCGGGAGGATAACTACCGGGGAGCTGTTTTTT | CASSLASSGRITTGELFF
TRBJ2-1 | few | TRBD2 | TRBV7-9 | TGTGCCAGCAGCTTTCCGACTAGCGGGAACGATGAGCAGTTCTTC | CASSFPTSGNDEQFF
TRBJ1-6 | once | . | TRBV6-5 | TGTGCCAGCAGTTACTCCGGCAGTAATAATTCGCCCCTCCACTTT | CASSYSGSNNSPLHF
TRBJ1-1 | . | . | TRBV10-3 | TGTGCCATCAGTGAAGAACAGGGTGGAGATACTGAAGCTTTCTTT | CAISEEQGGDTEAFF
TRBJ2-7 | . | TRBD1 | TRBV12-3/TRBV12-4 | TGTGCCAGCAGCGGACAGGGTTCGGACTACGAGCAGTACTTC | CASSGQGSDYEQYF
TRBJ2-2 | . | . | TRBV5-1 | TGCGCCAGCAGCTTGGAACCGGGCTCCGGGGAGCTGTTTTTT | CASSLEPGSGELFF
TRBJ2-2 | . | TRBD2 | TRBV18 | TGTGCCAGCTCACCCGGGACTATTAACACCGGGGAGCTGTTTTTT | CASSPGTINTGELFF
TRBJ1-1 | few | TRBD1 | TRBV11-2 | TGTGCCAGCAGCTTAGGGACAGGGGAAGCTTTCTTT | CASSLGTGEAFF
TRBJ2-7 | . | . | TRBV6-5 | TGTGCCAGCCAGTTAAGCTCCTACGAGCAGTACTTC | CASQLSSYEQYF
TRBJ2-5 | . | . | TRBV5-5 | TGTGCCAGCAGCTTGGACAGGGTTGATAAGACCCAGTACTTC | CASSLDRVDKTQYF
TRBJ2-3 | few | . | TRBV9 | TGTGCCAGCAGCGTAGCCTTCGTACCCACAGATACGCAGTATTTT | CASSVAFVPTDTQYF
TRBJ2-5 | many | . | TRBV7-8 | TGTGCCAGCAGCTTAGTCCGGGGGGAGACCCAGTACTTC | CASSLVRGETQYF
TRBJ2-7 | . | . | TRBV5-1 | TGCGCCAGCAGCTTGGGACAAAGCACCTCCTACGAGCAGTACTTC | CASSLGQSTSYEQYF
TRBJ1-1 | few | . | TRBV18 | TGTGCCAGCTCACCTATTGTCGGACGGGACACTGAAGCTTTCTTT | CASSPIVGRDTEAFF
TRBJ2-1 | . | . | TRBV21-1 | TGTGCCAGCAGCAACCATGAGCAGTTCTTC | CASSNHEQFF
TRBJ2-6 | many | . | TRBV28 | TGTGCCAGCAAAGCCGGGGCCAACGTCCTGACTTTC | CASKAGANVLTF
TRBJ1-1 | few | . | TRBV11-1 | TGTGCCAGCAGCTTAGGCCCGAAGGCTGAAGCTTTCTTT | CASSLGPKAEAFF
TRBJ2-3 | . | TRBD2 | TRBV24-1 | TGTGCCACCAGTGTCAGCGGCGGGGGTTCGGATACGCAGTATTTT | CATSVSGGGSDTQYF
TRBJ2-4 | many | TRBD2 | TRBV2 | TGTGCCAGCAGGGTAGCGGGAGCGCTAAACATTCAGTACTTC | CASRVAGALNIQYF
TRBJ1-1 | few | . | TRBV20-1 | TGCAGTGCTAGAGATACGGTGAAGGGGGGCGCGAGGAACACTGAAGCTTTCTTT | CSARDTVKGGARNTEAFF
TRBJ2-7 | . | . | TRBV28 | TGTGCCAGCAGTCCAATCCTTTCAGCGGGTCCTGCCTACGAGCAGTACTTC | CASSPILSAGPAYEQYF
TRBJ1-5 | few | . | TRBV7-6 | TGTGCCAGCAGCTTAGGTCCGGGCGCTTCTGGGGGGATAGGCAATCAGCCCCAGCATTTT | CASSLGPGASGGIGNQPQHF
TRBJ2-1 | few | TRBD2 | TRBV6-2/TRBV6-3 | TGTGCCAGCAGTCCTCTAGCGGGAGAGATCGATGAGCAGTTCTTC | CASSPLAGEIDEQFF
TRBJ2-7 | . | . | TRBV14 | TGTGCCAGCAGCCACACAGGGCCCAGCTCCTACGAGCAGTACTTC | CASSHTGPSSYEQYF
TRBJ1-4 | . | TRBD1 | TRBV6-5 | TGTGCCAGCAGGTCCCACGGAAAGGGGGCCTTTGCAACTAATGAAAAACTGTTTTTT | CASRSHGKGAFATNEKLFF